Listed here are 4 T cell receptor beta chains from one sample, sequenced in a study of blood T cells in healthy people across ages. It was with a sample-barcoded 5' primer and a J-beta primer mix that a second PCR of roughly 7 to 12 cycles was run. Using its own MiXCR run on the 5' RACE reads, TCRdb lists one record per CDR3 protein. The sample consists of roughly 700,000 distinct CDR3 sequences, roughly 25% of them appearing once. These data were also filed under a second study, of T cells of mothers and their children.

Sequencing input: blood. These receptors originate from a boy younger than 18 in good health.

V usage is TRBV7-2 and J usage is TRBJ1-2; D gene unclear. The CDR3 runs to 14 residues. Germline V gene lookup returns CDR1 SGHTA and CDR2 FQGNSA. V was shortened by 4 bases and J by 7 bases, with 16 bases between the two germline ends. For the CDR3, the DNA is TGTGCCAGCAGCTACGCGCCGGAGGCGAGTGGCTACACCTTC. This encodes CASSYAPEASGYTF.

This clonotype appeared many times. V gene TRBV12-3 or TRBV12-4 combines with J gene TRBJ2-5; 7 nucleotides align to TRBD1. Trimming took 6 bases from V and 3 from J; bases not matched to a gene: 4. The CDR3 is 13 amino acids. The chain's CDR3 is CASSLGTEETQYF. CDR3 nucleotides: TGTGCCAGCAGCCTCGGGACAGAAGAGACCCAGTACTTC.

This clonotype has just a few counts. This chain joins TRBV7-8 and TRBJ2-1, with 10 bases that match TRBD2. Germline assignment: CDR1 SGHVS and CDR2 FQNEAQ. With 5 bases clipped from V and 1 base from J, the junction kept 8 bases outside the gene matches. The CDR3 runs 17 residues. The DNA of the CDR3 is TGTGCCAGCAGCCCCAGGGGACTAGCGCCATCCTACAATGAGCAGTTCTTC. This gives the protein CASSPRGLAPSYNEQFF.

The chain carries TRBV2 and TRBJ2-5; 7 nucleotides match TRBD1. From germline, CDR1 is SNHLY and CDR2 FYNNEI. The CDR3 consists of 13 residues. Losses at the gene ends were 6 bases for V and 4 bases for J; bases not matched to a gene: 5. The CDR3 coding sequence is TGTGCCAGCAGGCCTCCAGGGGGAGAGACCCAGTACTTC. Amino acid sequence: CASRPPGGETQYF.